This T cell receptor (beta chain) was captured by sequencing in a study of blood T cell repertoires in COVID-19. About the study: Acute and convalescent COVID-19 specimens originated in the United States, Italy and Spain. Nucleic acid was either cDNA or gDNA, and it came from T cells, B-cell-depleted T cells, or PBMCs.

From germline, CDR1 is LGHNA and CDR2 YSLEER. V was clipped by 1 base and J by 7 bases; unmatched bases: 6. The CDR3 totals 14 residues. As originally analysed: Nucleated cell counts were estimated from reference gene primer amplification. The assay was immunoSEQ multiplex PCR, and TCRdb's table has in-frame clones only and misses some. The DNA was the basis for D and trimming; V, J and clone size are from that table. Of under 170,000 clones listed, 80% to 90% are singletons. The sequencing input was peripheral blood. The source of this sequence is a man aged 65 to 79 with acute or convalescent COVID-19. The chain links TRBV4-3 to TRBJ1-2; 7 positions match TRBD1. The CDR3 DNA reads TGCGCCAGCAGCCAAGGACAGGGCATGGGTGGCTACACCTTC. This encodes CASSQGQGMGGYTF.